A single sample is the source of the 32 T cell receptor beta chains below, sequenced in a study of beta chain features in type 1 diabetes. The isolated RNA, all of it, was reverse transcribed, so expressed TCRB transcripts were what got sequenced. The repertoire was sequenced with immunoSEQ multiplex PCR; TCRdb's copy has only in-frame clones and lacks some. The repertoire holds around 500,000 clones, about an eighth seen once, with 0.035% to 0.05% in the top ten. The sample comprised naive CD4+ T cells from blood. All receptors come from a woman in her late teens or twenties in good health.

This clone was counted only a few times. This chain links TRBV7-2 with TRBJ2-7, with D unclear. Trimming took 5 bases from V and 5 from J, leaving 7 bases between them. The CDR3 extends over 11 amino acids. Germline V gene lookup returns CDR1 SGHTA and CDR2 FQGNSA. The CDR3 spells CASSGYNEQYF. The CDR3 DNA is TGTGCCAGCAGCGGCTACAACGAGCAGTACTTC. The full variable domain, completed using reference TRBV7-2 and TRBJ2-7, is GAGVSQSPSNKVTEKGKDVELRCDPISGHTALYWYRQSLGQGLEFLIYFQGNSAPDKSGLPSDRFSAERTGGSVSTLTIQRTQQEDSAVYLCASSGYNEQYFGPGTRLTVT.

The count of this clone is one. The V call is TRBV4-2, the J call TRBJ2-2, with 8 bases aligning to TRBD2. Per germline, CDR1 LGHNA and CDR2 YNFKEQ. The V segment lost 0 bases and the J segment 7 bases; nucleotides outside the gene matches: 10. The CDR3 extends over 17 amino acids. The CDR3, as DNA: TGTGCCAGCAGCCAAGATGGGAGCGGGGGTCCTCTCGGGGAGCTGTTTTTT. Amino acid sequence: CASSQDGSGGPLGELFF.

The genes are TRBV7-2 and TRBJ1-6; D is perhaps TRBD1 (5 bases). The CDR3 contains 15 residues. Trimming took off 4 bases at V and 14 bases at J, with 21 bases between the two ends. Germline values: CDR1 SGHTA, CDR2 FQGNSA. The CDR3 DNA sequence: TGTGCCAGCAGCTCAGGAGGGGTTAGAGCATCAACCCTCCACTTT. This gives the protein CASSSGGVRASTLHF.

The chain couples TRBV7-6 to TRBJ2-3; 13 nucleotides match TRBD2. Germline V gene sequence: CDR1 SGHVS, CDR2 FNYEAQ. V dropped 4 bases and J dropped 3; count of bases not matched to a gene: 1. This CDR3 contains 15 residues. The CDR3 sequence: CASSSGLAGTDTQYF. CDR3 coding DNA: TGTGCCAGCAGCTCGGGACTAGCGGGAACAGATACGCAGTATTTT.

This clone was seen only a few times. J is TRBJ1-3 and V is TRBV5-1; 7 bases align to TRBD1. Germline CDR1 SGHRS, CDR2 YFSETQ. The CDR3 has 15 residues. V was pared by 7 bases and J by 2 bases, with 9 bases of the junction left unmatched. The CDR3 here is CASRERDSPGNTIYF. Here the CDR3 DNA reads TGCGCCAGCCGGGAGCGGGACAGCCCTGGAAACACCATATATTTT.

This clone was seen more than once but under ten times. The CDR3 reads CASSSTGAGDYNEQFF. CDR3 coding DNA: TGTGCCAGCAGCTCCACGGGGGCTGGGGACTACAATGAGCAGTTCTTC. The chain is built from TRBV28 and TRBJ2-1; the D gene could be TRBD1 or TRBD2 (6 bases each). Germline assignment: CDR1 MDHEN and CDR2 SYDVKM. The germline V and J ends were trimmed by 6 bases and 3 bases, with 18 bases remaining between them. The CDR3 runs to 16 residues.

The V and J genes are TRBV4-3 and TRBJ2-3, with a possible D match to TRBD2 (7 bases). The germline V gene has CDR1 LGHNA and CDR2 YSLEER. The ends were cut back, 0 bases at V and 3 bases at J, with 16 bases in the middle. The CDR3 length is 17 residues. The CDR3 sequence: CASSQELRTRGTDTQYF. CDR3 nucleotide sequence: TGCGCCAGCAGCCAAGAACTGAGGACTAGGGGGACAGATACGCAGTATTTT.

This clone appeared a few times. V gene TRBV29-1 combines with J gene TRBJ2-7; D uncertain. V gave up 2 bases and J gave up 3 bases, with 11 bases separating them. The CDR3 length is 13 residues. Germline loops: CDR1 SQVTM, CDR2 ANQGSEA. CDR3 nucleotide sequence: TGCAGCGTTGAAAGCTTTCTCAGCTACGAGCAGTACGTC. Encoded protein: CSVESFLSYEQYV.

The chain has TRBV11-2 and TRBJ2-3; 9 bases agree with TRBD1. The CDR3 totals 17 residues. J was trimmed by 2 bases and V by 4 bases; bases with no gene match: 10. The germline V gene has CDR1 SGHAT and CDR2 FQNNGV. The CDR3: CASSSLGTGSATDTQYF. As DNA, the CDR3 is TGTGCCAGCAGCTCTCTCGGGACAGGGAGTGCCACAGATACGCAGTATTTT.

The rearrangement uses TRBV18 and TRBJ2-5; TRBD2 is a possible D gene (6 bases). Germline V gene sequence: CDR1 KGHSH, CDR2 LQKENI. V dropped 3 bases and J dropped 1 base, with 12 bases sitting between them. The CDR3 contains 15 residues. The CDR3 nucleotides are TGTGCCAGCTCACCCCCTGGAGGGCCCCAAGAGACCCAGTACTTC. This translates into CASSPPGGPQETQYF.

This clone has a handful of counts. CDR3 protein: CAWSTVRTSGYKETQYF. Here the CDR3 DNA reads TGTGCCTGGAGTACCGTAAGGACTAGCGGGTATAAAGAGACCCAGTACTTC. The V and J genes are TRBV30 and TRBJ2-5, with 11 nucleotides matching TRBD2. This CDR3 has 17 residues. Germline CDR1 reads GTSNPN; CDR2 reads SVGIG (reference sequence). J gave up 3 bases and V 2 bases, and 11 bases lay outside the gene matches.

This clone was observed a handful of times. The CDR3 loop reads CASSGHEGYDEQYV. CDR3 bases: TGTGCCAGCAGTGGGCACGAGGGTTACGACGAGCAGTACGTC. The V gene is TRBV6-6, the J gene TRBJ2-7, with a possible D match to TRBD2 (5 bases). The CDR3 spans 14 residues. The germline V and J ends were trimmed by 5 bases and 5 bases, with 16 bases remaining between them. Germline V gene lookup returns CDR1 MNHNY and CDR2 SVGAGI (reference sequence).

Concerning this clone: This CDR3 is also generated by other DNA sequences in the sample. This chain links TRBV7-2 with TRBJ2-7; 12 bases are shared with TRBD2. The CDR3 has 15 amino acids. Germline V gives CDR1 SGHTA, CDR2 FQGNSA. Trimming at V came to 5 bases and at J to 4 bases, leaving 6 bases not matched to a gene. The CDR3 region is CASSLRLAGEYEQYF. CDR3 in DNA: TGTGCCAGCAGCCTACGACTAGCGGGAGAGTACGAGCAGTACTTC. Complete variable domain (other parts from reference TRBV7-2 and TRBJ2-7): GAGVSQSPSNKVTEKGKDVELRCDPISGHTALYWYRQSLGQGLEFLIYFQGNSAPDKSGLPSDRFSAERTGGSVSTLTIQRTQQEDSAVYLCASSLRLAGEYEQYFGPGTRLTVT.

In its sample, this clone was seen a few times. The J gene is TRBJ2-5, the V gene TRBV11-1; a possible D gene is TRBD1 (5 bases). The length of the CDR3 is 14 residues. The germline gives CDR1 SGHAT, CDR2 FQDESV (reference sequence). V lost 5 bases and J lost 0, with 10 bases in between. CDR3 residues: CASSHGRDQETQYF. As DNA, the CDR3 is TGTGCCAGCAGCCACGGCAGGGACCAAGAGACCCAGTACTTC.

In its sample, this clone was seen a few times. V is TRBV25-1 and J is TRBJ2-6, with D possibly matching TRBD1 (5 bases). V dropped 4 bases and J dropped 0 bases, with 10 bases sitting between them. Germline CDR1 and CDR2: MGHDK and SYGVNS. This CDR3 is built from 16 residues. DNA for the CDR3: TGTGCCAGCAGTGGGCAGGGCCGCTCTGGGGCCAACGTCCTGACTTTC. Translated: CASSGQGRSGANVLTF.

This clone occurred a few times. The V and J genes are TRBV27 and TRBJ2-1, with D hard to call. Per the germline V gene, CDR1 is MNHEY and CDR2 is SMNVEV (reference sequence). The V gene lost 4 bases and the J gene lost 0 bases, with 16 bases spanning the gap. There are 17 residues in the CDR3. Here the CDR3 DNA reads TGTGCCAGCAGTTCCCTTAGTAGCAGCTACTCCTACAATGAGCAGTTCTTC. Translating gives CASSSLSSSYSYNEQFF.

The rearrangement uses TRBV4-3 and TRBJ2-6; D might be TRBD2 (5 bases). Germline V gene data show CDR1 as LGHNA and CDR2 as YSLEER. This CDR3 region has 16 residues. V shed 1 base and J shed 1 base, with 8 bases lying between them. The CDR3 region is CASSQVRRSGANVLTF. In nucleotides, the CDR3 is TGCGCCAGCAGCCAAGTAAGGAGGTCTGGGGCCAACGTCCTGACTTTC.

The chain employs TRBV20-1 and TRBJ1-2; no reliable D call. CDR1 DFQATT and CDR2 SNEGSKA come from the germline V gene (reference sequence). The CDR3 totals 11 residues. The V gene lost 4 bases and the J gene lost 8 bases, with 11 bases spanning the gap. CDR3 loop: CSATSPLGYTF. The CDR3 DNA sequence: TGCAGTGCTACCTCCCCCCTGGGCTACACCTTC.

This chain uses TRBV7-9 with TRBJ2-3; 8 bases are a match to TRBD2. Germline V gene lookup returns CDR1 SEHNR and CDR2 FQNEAQ (reference sequence). V lost 1 base, J lost 0 bases, and 6 bases stayed unmatched. The length of the CDR3 is 17 residues. The CDR3 loop reads CASSLGVAGLSTDTQYF. Written as DNA, the CDR3 is TGTGCCAGCAGCTTAGGCGTAGCGGGACTAAGCACAGATACGCAGTATTTT.

Only a few counts were recorded for this clone. The rearrangement links TRBV27 to TRBJ2-7; tentative D call: TRBD1 (5 bases). The CDR3 has 14 amino acids. From germline, CDR1 is MNHEY and CDR2 SMNVEV (reference sequence). The V gene lost 2 bases and the J gene lost 4 bases, with 12 bases spanning the gap. The DNA for the CDR3 is TGTGCCAGCAGTTTACAGGGTCCTGAATACGAGCAGTACTTC. It is translated as CASSLQGPEYEQYF.

This chain connects TRBV4-1 to TRBJ2-5; D possibly corresponds to TRBD2 (6 bases). The CDR3 runs to 18 residues. Germline assignment: CDR1 MGHRA and CDR2 YSYEKL. The V gene lost 4 bases and the J gene lost 5 bases, with 26 bases spanning the gap. The CDR3 region is CASSPFSLGRGNLETQYF. In DNA form, the CDR3 reads TGCGCCAGCAGCCCCTTTTCCCTGGGGCGGGGCAACCTCGAGACCCAGTACTTC.

The chain carries TRBV29-1 and TRBJ1-1; D ambiguous. The CDR3 loop spans 13 amino acids. Germline-derived CDR1 and CDR2 are SQVTM and ANQGSEA. Trimming stripped 6 bases from V and 7 bases from J, with 18 bases between. CDR3 in amino acids: CSVRGRNYNEAFF. The DNA for the CDR3 is TGCAGCGTGCGCGGACGTAACTACAATGAAGCTTTCTTT.

The sample holds a few counts of this clone. The chain recombines TRBV10-3 with TRBJ1-6, with D possibly TRBD1 on 6 matching bases. Germline-derived CDR1 and CDR2 are ENHRY and SYGVKD. Trimming stripped 2 bases from V and 7 bases from J, with 12 bases between. The CDR3 has 15 residues. CDR3 in amino acids: CAISERSQGNSPLHF. CDR3 DNA sequence: TGTGCCATCAGTGAGAGATCCCAGGGGAATTCACCCCTCCACTTT.

As to this clone: The sample carries other DNA sequences with the same CDR3. The chain couples TRBV30 to TRBJ2-7; 8 bases agree with TRBD2. Trimming at V came to 3 bases and at J to 2 bases, leaving 6 bases not matched to a gene. This CDR3 spans 14 amino acids. Germline CDR1 reads GTSNPN; CDR2 reads SVGIG (reference sequence). The CDR3 coding sequence is TGTGCCTGGAGCACCACGGGACTAGCCTACGAGCAGTACTTC. It yields the protein CAWSTTGLAYEQYF.

This clone was recorded a few times. V is TRBV21-1 and J is TRBJ2-6. TRBV21-1 is tagged as a pseudogene. The CDR3 contains 16 residues. Here the CDR3 reads CASSKVSSSGANVLTF. CDR3 sequence (DNA): TGTGCCAGCAGCAAAGTATCAAGCTCTGGGGCCAACGTCCTGACTTTC.

In regard to this clone: A much larger clone differs from this one at a single base, so this may be a read error. Other DNA variants within this sample encode the same CDR3. This chain joins TRBV2 and TRBJ2-1; D is unresolved. Germline V gives CDR1 SNHLY, CDR2 FYNNEI. CDR3 length equals 11 residues. V lost 6 bases and J lost 2, with 2 bases in between. The CDR3, as DNA: TGTGCCAGCAGCGCCTACAATGAGCAGTTCTTC. Its protein product is CASSAYNEQFF.

The CDR3 loop is CASSGRALDSLTF. The CDR3 DNA reads TGTGCCAGCAGTGGCAGGGCCCTCGATAGTCTCACCTTC. V gene TRBV27 combines with J gene TRBJ1-2, with D tentatively TRBD1 (5 bases). The V end was cut by 5 bases, the J end by 13 bases, with 20 bases between. The CDR3 is made up of 13 amino acids. Germline loops: CDR1 MNHEY, CDR2 SMNVEV (reference sequence).

The rearrangement uses TRBV19 and TRBJ2-7, with TRBD1 as a possible D gene (6 bases). The CDR3 consists of 13 residues. The ends were cut back, 9 bases at V and 5 bases at J, with 17 bases in the middle. Per germline, CDR1 LNHDA and CDR2 SQIVND (reference sequence). CDR3: CARDEDSFHEQYF. The CDR3 coding sequence is TGTGCCAGAGACGAGGACAGCTTTCACGAGCAGTACTTC.

CDR3 region: CASSLGTRGQKQYF. The CDR3 DNA sequence: TGTGCCAGCAGCTTAGGCACCCGAGGGCAGAAGCAGTACTTC. The chain joins TRBV7-9 to TRBJ2-7, with D perhaps TRBD2 (5 bases). The CDR3 covers 14 residues. Germline V lookup: CDR1 SEHNR, CDR2 FQNEAQ (reference sequence). The germline V and J ends were trimmed by 1 base and 8 bases, with 15 bases remaining between them. The full variable domain, completed using reference TRBV7-9 and TRBJ2-7, is DTGVSQNPRHKITKRGQNVTFRCDPISEHNRLYWYRQTLGQGPEFLTYFQNEAQLEKSRLLSDRFSAERPKGSFSTLEIQRTEQGDSAMYLCASSLGTRGQKQYFGPGTRLTVT.

V usage is TRBV7-9 and J usage is TRBJ2-4; 11 nucleotides match TRBD2. From germline, CDR1 is SEHNR and CDR2 FQNEAQ (reference sequence). Losses at the gene ends were 5 bases for V and 2 bases for J; bases not matched to a gene: 8. This CDR3 has 17 amino acids. This CDR3 reads CASSTPTSGRPKNIQYF. Written as DNA, the CDR3 is TGTGCCAGCAGCACGCCAACTAGCGGGAGACCCAAAAACATTCAGTACTTC.

This clone was detected a few times. The CDR3 sequence: CASSSETLQWLDTDTQYF. The CDR3 bases are TGTGCCAGCAGCTCGGAGACCCTTCAGTGGTTGGACACAGATACGCAGTATTTT. J is TRBJ2-3 and V is TRBV5-4; D is unclear. The CDR3 has 18 residues. Germline V gene sequence: CDR1 SGHNT, CDR2 YYREEE (reference sequence). The V gene lost 3 bases and the J gene lost 2 bases, with 22 bases spanning the gap.

This clone appeared a few times. This chain uses TRBV18 with TRBJ2-7; TRBD1 agrees at 10 bases. Per germline, CDR1 KGHSH and CDR2 LQKENI. After removal of 3 bases from V and 4 bases from J, the junction contained 3 bases not matched to a gene. This CDR3 spans 14 amino acids. The CDR3 nucleotides are TGTGCCAGCTCACCTAGGACAGGGGGATACGAGCAGTACGTC. Protein sequence: CASSPRTGGYEQYV.